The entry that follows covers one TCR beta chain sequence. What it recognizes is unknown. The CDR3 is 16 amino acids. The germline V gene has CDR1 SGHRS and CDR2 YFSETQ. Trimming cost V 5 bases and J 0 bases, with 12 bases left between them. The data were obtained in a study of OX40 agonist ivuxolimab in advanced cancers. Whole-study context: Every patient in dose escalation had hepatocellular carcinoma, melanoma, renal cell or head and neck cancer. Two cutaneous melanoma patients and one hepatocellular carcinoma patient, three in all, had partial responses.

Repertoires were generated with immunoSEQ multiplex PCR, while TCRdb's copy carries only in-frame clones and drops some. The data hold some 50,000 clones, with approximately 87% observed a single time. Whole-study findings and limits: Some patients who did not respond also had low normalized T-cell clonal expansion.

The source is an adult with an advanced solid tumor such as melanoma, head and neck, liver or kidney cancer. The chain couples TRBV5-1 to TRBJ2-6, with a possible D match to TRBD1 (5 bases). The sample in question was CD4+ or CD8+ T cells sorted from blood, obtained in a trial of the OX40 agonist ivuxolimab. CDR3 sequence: CASRSAGYSGANVLTF. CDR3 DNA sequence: TGCGCCAGCAGGAGCGCAGGGTACTCTGGGGCCAACGTCCTGACTTTC.